The 29 T cell receptor beta chains below come from one sample, sequenced in a study of cytomegalovirus exposure and HLA in healthy donors. This PCR relied on a set of 60 Vbeta primers and 13 Jbeta primers. Clones were sequenced by immunoSEQ multiplex PCR, and TCRdb holds only the in-frame ones, with some missing. In the table there are under 200,000 clones, around 80% of which are singletons. Sequenced: PBMCs. Receptor source: a man aged 35 to 55 in good health and CMV-seronegative.

The rearrangement uses TRBV27 and TRBJ2-7, with TRBD2 identical over 8 bases. CDR1 MNHEY and CDR2 SMNVEV come from the germline V gene (reference sequence). This CDR3 comprises 15 residues. V lost 1 base and J lost 2; bases outside the gene matches: 4. The CDR3 DNA reads TGTGCCAGCAGTTTATATGGCGGGGGGACCTACGAGCAGTACTTC. Translation gives CASSLYGGGTYEQYF.

This sequence joins TRBV7-2 and TRBJ1-3, with D unclear. CDR1 SGHTA and CDR2 FQGNSA come from the germline V gene. Trimming pared 3 bases from V and 0 bases from J, leaving 6 bases between. The length of the CDR3 is 14 residues. The CDR3 protein is CASSFTNSGNTIYF. The CDR3 DNA follows: TGTGCCAGCAGCTTCACTAACTCTGGAAACACCATATATTTT.

The genes are TRBV5-4 and TRBJ2-4; the match to TRBD1 covers 8 bases. The CDR3 has 13 residues. V lost 4 bases to trimming and J lost 12 bases; unmatched junction nucleotides: 9. The germline V gene encodes CDR1 SGHNT and CDR2 YYREEE (reference sequence). CDR3 nucleotides: TGTGCCAGCAGCCAGGGGACAGGCGTGGGTCAGTACTTC. Amino acids: CASSQGTGVGQYF.

The genes are TRBV4-3 and TRBJ2-7; 12 nucleotides line up with TRBD2. The V and J ends lost 0 bases and 4 bases, in that order; junction bases with no gene match: 4. Germline assignment: CDR1 LGHNA and CDR2 YSLEER. The CDR3 is 16 amino acids. Here the CDR3 DNA reads TGCGCCAGCAGCCAAGACCTAGCGGGAGGGAGGTACGAGCAGTACTTC. Translated: CASSQDLAGGRYEQYF.

The chain uses TRBV30 and TRBJ1-2; 8 bases align to TRBD1. Losses at the gene ends were 5 bases for V and 1 base for J; bases not matched to a gene: 12. The CDR3 has 16 amino acids. Germline values: CDR1 GTSNPN, CDR2 SVGIG (reference sequence). CDR3 sequence reads: CAWSKPGQDLNYGYTF. The CDR3 coding sequence is TGTGCCTGGTCGAAACCGGGACAGGACCTTAACTATGGCTACACCTTC.

The V and J genes are TRBV2 and TRBJ1-3; TRBD1 matches 10 bases. The CDR3 totals 15 residues. Germline V gene sequence: CDR1 SNHLY, CDR2 FYNNEI. V was clipped by 6 bases and J by 4 bases; unmatched bases: 6. CDR3 in amino acids: CASSPGTGAGNTIYF. Here the CDR3 DNA reads TGTGCCAGCAGCCCCGGGACAGGGGCCGGAAACACCATATATTTT.

This chain joins TRBV19 and TRBJ2-7; D is perhaps TRBD1 (6 bases). The V end lost 4 bases, the J end lost 1 base, and 14 bases lay between the germline ends. This CDR3 contains 15 residues. Germline loops: CDR1 LNHDA, CDR2 SQIVND (reference sequence). The CDR3 reads CASSREGTGSYEQYF. CDR3 in DNA: TGTGCCAGTAGTAGGGAAGGAACAGGGTCCTACGAGCAGTACTTC.

The V and J genes are TRBV12-5 and TRBJ1-5; D perhaps matches TRBD1 (5 bases). V was trimmed by 0 bases and J by 2 bases, leaving 8 bases between them. This CDR3 has 15 residues. Per germline, CDR1 LGHNT and CDR2 FRNRAP. The CDR3 sequence: CASGLVETGNQPQHF. The CDR3 DNA follows: TGTGCTAGTGGTTTGGTAGAGACAGGCAATCAGCCCCAGCATTTT. The full variable domain, with the rest looked up from reference TRBV12-5 and TRBJ1-5, is DARVTQTPRHKVTEMGQEVTMRCQPILGHNTVFWYRQTMMQGLELLAYFRNRAPLDDSGMPKDRFSAEMPDATLATLKIQPSEPRDSAVYFCASGLVETGNQPQHFGDGTRLSIL.

The chain links TRBV7-2 to TRBJ2-7; 10 bases align to TRBD2. The J segment lost 6 bases and the V segment lost 0 bases, leaving 8 bases of the junction unmatched. Germline loops: CDR1 SGHTA, CDR2 FQGNSA. CDR3 length equals 16 residues. This CDR3 reads CASSLARLAGVGEQYF. CDR3 DNA: TGTGCCAGCAGCTTAGCGCGGCTAGCGGGAGTCGGCGAGCAGTACTTC. The full variable domain, rest sourced from reference TRBV7-2 and TRBJ2-7, is GAGVSQSPSNKVTEKGKDVELRCDPISGHTALYWYRQSLGQGLEFLIYFQGNSAPDKSGLPSDRFSAERTGGSVSTLTIQRTQQEDSAVYLCASSLARLAGVGEQYFGPGTRLTVT.

This clone was observed a single time. The chain recombines TRBV29-1 with TRBJ2-2; TRBD2 might be the D (5 bases). The CDR3 contains 13 residues. Germline V gene data show CDR1 as SQVTM and CDR2 as ANQGSEA. The V and J ends lost 3 bases and 6 bases respectively, with 11 bases between them. The CDR3 coding sequence is TGCAGCGTTGAGGTGGGGAGTGCCGGGGAGCTGTTTTTT. This codes for CSVEVGSAGELFF.

This chain joins TRBV19 and TRBJ2-6; 10 bases map to TRBD1. Germline CDR1 and CDR2: LNHDA and SQIVND (reference sequence). The junction had 10 bases not matched to a gene; V was cut back by 5 bases and J by 0 bases. The CDR3 totals 19 residues. The CDR3 here is CASSFGQGVHSSGANVLTF. The CDR3 DNA follows: TGTGCCAGTAGTTTTGGACAGGGGGTGCACAGCTCTGGGGCCAACGTCCTGACTTTC. Complete variable domain (other parts from reference TRBV19 and TRBJ2-6): DGGITQSPKYLFRKEGQNVTLSCEQNLNHDAMYWYRQDPGQGLRLIYYSQIVNDFQKGDIAEGYSVSREKKESFPLTVTSAQKNPTAFYLCASSFGQGVHSSGANVLTFGAGSRLTVL.

J is TRBJ1-1 and V is TRBV7-2; 10 positions agree with TRBD1. The V gene end was trimmed by 5 bases and the J gene end by 1 base; junction bases not matched to a gene: 16. This CDR3 has 19 amino acids. Germline V gene data show CDR1 as SGHTA and CDR2 as FQGNSA. CDR3 bases: TGTGCCAGCAGCCCTAAGCAGGGTGGGACAGGGGTCTCGAACACTGAAGCTTTCTTT. Encoded protein: CASSPKQGGTGVSNTEAFF.

The V gene is TRBV4-1, the J gene TRBJ1-2, with no clear D. The germline V gene encodes CDR1 MGHRA and CDR2 YSYEKL. V shed 4 bases and J shed 4 bases, with 19 bases lying between them. The CDR3 has 16 residues. This chain's CDR3 is CASSLAPPTTFYGYTF. The CDR3 DNA sequence: TGCGCCAGCAGCCTCGCCCCTCCCACGACATTCTATGGCTACACCTTC.

CDR3 amino acids: CASSALAGVIDTQYF. CDR3 nucleotides: TGTGCCAGCAGCGCCCTAGCGGGAGTGATAGATACGCAGTATTTT. This sequence joins TRBV11-2 and TRBJ2-3; 10 bases fit TRBD2. Germline V gene lookup returns CDR1 SGHAT and CDR2 FQNNGV. Losses at the gene ends were 5 bases for V and 5 bases for J; bases not matched to a gene: 7. The CDR3 contains 15 residues.

For the CDR3, the DNA is TGTGCCAGCAGCGCCGACAGCCCCTACGAGCAGTACTTC. It yields the protein CASSADSPYEQYF. This chain connects TRBV9 to TRBJ2-7, with D possibly being TRBD1 (5 bases). Germline V CDR1 and CDR2: SGDLS, YYNGEE. The CDR3 runs to 13 residues. Deletions cut 3 bases from V and 2 bases from J, with 9 bases between.

This chain connects TRBV19 to TRBJ1-5, with TRBD1 as a possible D gene (5 bases). Trimming stripped 5 bases from V and 1 base from J, with 12 bases between. The germline gives CDR1 LNHDA, CDR2 SQIVND (reference sequence). CDR3 length: 15 residues. The CDR3, as DNA: TGTGCCAGTAGTCCCAGGGCCTCGAGCAATCAGCCCCAGCATTTT. Residues: CASSPRASSNQPQHF.

The rearrangement joins TRBV5-1 to TRBJ1-4, with 8 bases lining up with TRBD1. Unmatched junction bases numbered 6, after V lost 2 bases and J lost 0 bases. Germline V gene sequence: CDR1 SGHRS, CDR2 YFSETQ. The CDR3 loop spans 17 amino acids. The CDR3 reads CASSFTSGGATNEKLFF. Written as DNA, the CDR3 is TGCGCCAGCAGCTTTACTTCAGGGGGCGCAACTAATGAAAAACTGTTTTTT.

This clone occurred a few times. The chain couples TRBV11-3 to TRBJ2-1; D might be TRBD1 (6 bases). The length of the CDR3 is 13 residues. The germline gives CDR1 SGHNT, CDR2 YENEEA. The ends were cut back, 10 bases at V and 4 bases at J, with 14 bases in the middle. The CDR3: CAIAIRGYNEQFF. In DNA form, the CDR3 reads TGTGCCATAGCAATTAGGGGGTACAATGAGCAGTTCTTC.

This chain connects TRBV7-9 to TRBJ1-5; D gene unclear. Germline V gene data show CDR1 as SEHNR and CDR2 as FQNEAQ (reference sequence). The CDR3 sequence is 15 residues long. V was cut by 5 bases and J by 0 bases, with 11 bases left in between. CDR3: CASSTGVNSNQPQHF. The CDR3 DNA is TGTGCCAGCAGCACCGGGGTGAATAGCAATCAGCCCCAGCATTTT. Based on the CDR3 plus reference TRBV7-9 and TRBJ1-5, the full variable domain is DTGVSQNPRHKITKRGQNVTFRCDPISEHNRLYWYRQTLGQGPEFLTYFQNEAQLEKSRLLSDRFSAERPKGSFSTLEIQRTEQGDSAMYLCASSTGVNSNQPQHFGDGTRLSIL.

This clone was seen a few times. The V call is TRBV9, the J call TRBJ2-3; D perhaps matches TRBD2 (6 bases). CDR1 is SGDLS, CDR2 YYNGEE, per germline. The CDR3 covers 14 residues. Trimming stripped 4 bases from V and 2 bases from J, with 11 bases between. CDR3 DNA sequence: TGTGCCAGCAGCACCCCGGACTACACAGATACGCAGTATTTT. It codes for CASSTPDYTDTQYF.

The chain employs TRBV5-4 and TRBJ2-1, with 12 bases aligning to TRBD2. Germline V lookup: CDR1 SGHNT, CDR2 YYREEE (reference sequence). With V trimmed by 4 bases and J by 9 bases, 11 bases remained unmatched. The CDR3 length is 16 residues. DNA for the CDR3: TGTGCCAGCAGCCGTATGACTAGCGGGAGAGGTGGTGAGCAGTTCTTC. This codes for CASSRMTSGRGGEQFF.

V is TRBV19 and J is TRBJ1-5; TRBD1 matches at 7 bases. V was pared by 6 bases and J by 4 bases, with 9 bases of the junction left unmatched. Per the germline V gene, CDR1 is LNHDA and CDR2 is SQIVND (reference sequence). The CDR3 covers 15 residues. CDR3 in DNA: TGTGCCAGTAGCTTAAAGGGACAGCCAAATCAGCCCCAGCATTTT. Translation gives CASSLKGQPNQPQHF.

The chain carries TRBV10-3 and TRBJ2-3, with TRBD2 matching over 8 bases. Looked up from germline, CDR1 is ENHRY and CDR2 is SYGVKD. J was trimmed by 4 bases and V by 4 bases; bases with no gene match: 7. This CDR3 has 15 amino acids. The CDR3 coding sequence is TGTGCCATCAGTGGAAATAGCGGGGAGGCAGATACGCAGTATTTT. Protein sequence: CAISGNSGEADTQYF.

This clone has only one observation. V usage is TRBV30 and J usage is TRBJ2-1, with 7 bases fitting TRBD2. V gave up 1 base and J gave up 4 bases; unmatched junction bases: 1. Germline loops: CDR1 GTSNPN, CDR2 SVGIG (reference sequence). This CDR3 spans 13 amino acids. CDR3 sequence (DNA): TGTGCCTGGAGTGGGGGAGGGTACAATGAGCAGTTCTTC. Residues: CAWSGGGYNEQFF. Combining the CDR3 with reference TRBV30 and TRBJ2-1 gives the whole variable domain SQTIHQWPATLVQPVGSPLSLECTVEGTSNPNLYWYRQAAGRGLQLLFYSVGIGQISSEVPQNLSASRPQDRQFILSSKKLLLSDSGFYLCAWSGGGYNEQFFGPGTRLTVL.

A single count supports this clone. In nucleotides, the CDR3 is TGTGCCAGCAGCTTAGGGGCAGGGCCAGCTAACTATGGCTACACCTTC. Translated: CASSLGAGPANYGYTF. The chain carries TRBV7-6 and TRBJ1-2; a possible D gene is TRBD1 (5 bases). Trimming stripped 1 base from V and 0 bases from J, with 12 bases between. The CDR3 runs 16 residues. The germline CDR1 and CDR2 sequences are SGHVS and FNYEAQ.

The chain is built from TRBV29-1 and TRBJ2-7, with 8 bases fitting TRBD1. Unmatched junction bases numbered 5, after V lost 4 bases and J lost 6 bases. Germline assignment: CDR1 SQVTM and CDR2 ANQGSEA. The CDR3 sequence is 12 residues long. CDR3 DNA sequence: TGCAGCGTTGTGCAGGGGGCTAGCGAGCAGTACTTC. It is translated as CSVVQGASEQYF.

The chain joins TRBV7-2 to TRBJ2-1, with D possibly TRBD1 on 5 matching bases. The CDR3 loop spans 13 amino acids. The germline V gene has CDR1 SGHTA and CDR2 FQGNSA. Trimming left V 7 bases short and J 7 bases short, with 14 bases between. The CDR3 here is CASTGRAPNEQFF. The CDR3 DNA sequence: TGTGCCAGCACGGGCAGGGCGCCAAATGAGCAGTTCTTC.

The chain is built from TRBV4-1 and TRBJ1-6; 8 bases are a match to TRBD1. The V and J ends lost 1 base and 8 bases, in that order; junction bases with no gene match: 4. The CDR3 is 15 amino acids. Germline loops: CDR1 MGHRA, CDR2 YSYEKL. The CDR3 DNA reads TGCGCCAGCAGCCAAGGGGCAGGGGGCTATTCACCCCTCCACTTT. Amino acids: CASSQGAGGYSPLHF.

This chain links TRBV5-6 with TRBJ1-4, with a weak D call TRBD1 (5 bases). Trimming removed 2 bases at V and 3 bases at J, with 11 bases between. Looked up from germline, CDR1 is SGHDT and CDR2 is YYEEEE. The CDR3 has 15 residues. The CDR3 region has the DNA TGTGCCAGCAGCTTCCCAGGGTCGGCTAATGAAAAACTGTTTTTT. It codes for CASSFPGSANEKLFF.